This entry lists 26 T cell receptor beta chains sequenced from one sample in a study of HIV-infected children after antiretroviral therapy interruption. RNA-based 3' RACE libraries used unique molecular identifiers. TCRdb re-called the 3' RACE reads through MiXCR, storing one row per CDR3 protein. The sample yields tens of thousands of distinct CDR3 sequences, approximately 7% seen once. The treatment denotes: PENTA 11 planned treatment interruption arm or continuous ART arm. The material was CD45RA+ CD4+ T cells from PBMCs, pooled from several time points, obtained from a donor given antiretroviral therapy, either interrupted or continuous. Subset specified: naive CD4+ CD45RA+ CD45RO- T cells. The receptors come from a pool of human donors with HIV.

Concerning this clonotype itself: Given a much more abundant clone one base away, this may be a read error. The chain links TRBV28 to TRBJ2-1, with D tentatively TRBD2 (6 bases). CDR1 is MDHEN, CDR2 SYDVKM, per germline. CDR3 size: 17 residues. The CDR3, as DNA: TGTGCCAGCGGGTGGCTGGGGCTAGCGAAACCCTACGATGAGCAGTTCTTC. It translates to CASGWLGLAKPYDEQFF.

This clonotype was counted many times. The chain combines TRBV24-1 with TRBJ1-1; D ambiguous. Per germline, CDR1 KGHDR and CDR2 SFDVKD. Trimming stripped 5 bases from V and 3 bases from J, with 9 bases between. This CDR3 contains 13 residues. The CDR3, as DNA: TGTGCCACCAGTGGGAGGCGGTACACTGAAGCTTTCTTT. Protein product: CATSGRRYTEAFF.

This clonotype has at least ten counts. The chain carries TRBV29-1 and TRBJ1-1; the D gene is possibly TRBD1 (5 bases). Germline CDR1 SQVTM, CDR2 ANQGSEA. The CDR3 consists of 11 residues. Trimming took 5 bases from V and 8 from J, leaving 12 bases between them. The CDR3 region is CSVTSGQEAFF. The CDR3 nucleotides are TGCAGCGTTACATCGGGGCAGGAAGCTTTCTTT.

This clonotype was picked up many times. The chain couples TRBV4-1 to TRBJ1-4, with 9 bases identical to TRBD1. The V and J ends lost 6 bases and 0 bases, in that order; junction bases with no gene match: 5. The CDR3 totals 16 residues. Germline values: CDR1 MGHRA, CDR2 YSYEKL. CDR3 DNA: TGCGCCAGCAGAAGACAGGGGGTTGCAACTAATGAAAAACTGTTTTTT. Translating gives CASRRQGVATNEKLFF.

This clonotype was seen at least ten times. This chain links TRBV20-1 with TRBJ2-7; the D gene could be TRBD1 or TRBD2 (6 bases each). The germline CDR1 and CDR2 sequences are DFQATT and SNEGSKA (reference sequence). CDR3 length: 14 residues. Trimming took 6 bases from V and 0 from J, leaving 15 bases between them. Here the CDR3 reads CSASTGASSYEQYF. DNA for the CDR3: TGCAGTGCCTCAACGGGGGCGAGCTCCTACGAGCAGTACTTC.

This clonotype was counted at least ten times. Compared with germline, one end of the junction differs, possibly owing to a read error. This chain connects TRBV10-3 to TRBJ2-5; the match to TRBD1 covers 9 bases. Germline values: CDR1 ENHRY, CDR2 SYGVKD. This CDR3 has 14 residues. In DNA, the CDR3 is TGTGCCAGCGGTGGCGACAGGGGGAAAGACACCCAGTACTTT. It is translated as CASGGDRGKDTQYF.

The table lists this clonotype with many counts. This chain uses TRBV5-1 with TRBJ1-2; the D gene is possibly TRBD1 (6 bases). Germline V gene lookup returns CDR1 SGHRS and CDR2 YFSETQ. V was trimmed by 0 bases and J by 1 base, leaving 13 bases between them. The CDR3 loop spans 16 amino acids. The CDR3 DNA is TGCGCCAGCAGCTTGGATTGGGACAACTTTAACTATGGCTACACCTTC. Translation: CASSLDWDNFNYGYTF.

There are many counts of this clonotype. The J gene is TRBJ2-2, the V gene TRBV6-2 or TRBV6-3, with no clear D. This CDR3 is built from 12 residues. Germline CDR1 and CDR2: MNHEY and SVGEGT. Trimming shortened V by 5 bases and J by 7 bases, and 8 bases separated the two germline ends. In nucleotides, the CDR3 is TGTGCCAGCAGTCGACTGGGCGGGGAGCTGTTTTTT. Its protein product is CASSRLGGELFF.

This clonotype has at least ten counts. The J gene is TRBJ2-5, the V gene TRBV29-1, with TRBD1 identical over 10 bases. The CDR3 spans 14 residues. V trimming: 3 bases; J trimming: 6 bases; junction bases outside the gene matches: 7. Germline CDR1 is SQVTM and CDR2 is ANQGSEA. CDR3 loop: CSVDATGGWKTQYF. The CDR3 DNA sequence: TGCAGCGTTGACGCGACAGGGGGCTGGAAGACCCAGTACTTC.

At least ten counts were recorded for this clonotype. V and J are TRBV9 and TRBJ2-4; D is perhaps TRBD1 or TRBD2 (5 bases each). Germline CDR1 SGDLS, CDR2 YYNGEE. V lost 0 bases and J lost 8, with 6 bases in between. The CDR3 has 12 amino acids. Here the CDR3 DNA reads TGTGCCAGCAGCGTAGAGGGACACATTCAGTACTTC. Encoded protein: CASSVEGHIQYF. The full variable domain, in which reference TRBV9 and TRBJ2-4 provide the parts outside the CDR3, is DSGVTQTPKHLITATGQRVTLRCSPRSGDLSVYWYQQSLDQGLQFLIQYYNGEERAKGNILERFSAQQFPDLHSELNLSSLELGDSALYFCASSVEGHIQYFGAGTRLSVL.

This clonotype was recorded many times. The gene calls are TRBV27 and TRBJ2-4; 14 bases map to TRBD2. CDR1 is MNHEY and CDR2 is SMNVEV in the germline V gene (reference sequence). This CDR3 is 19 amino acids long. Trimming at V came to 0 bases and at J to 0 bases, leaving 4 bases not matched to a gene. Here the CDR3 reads CASSLSPGTSGRAKNIQYF. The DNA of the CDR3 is TGTGCCAGCAGTTTATCCCCCGGGACTAGCGGGAGAGCCAAAAACATTCAGTACTTC.

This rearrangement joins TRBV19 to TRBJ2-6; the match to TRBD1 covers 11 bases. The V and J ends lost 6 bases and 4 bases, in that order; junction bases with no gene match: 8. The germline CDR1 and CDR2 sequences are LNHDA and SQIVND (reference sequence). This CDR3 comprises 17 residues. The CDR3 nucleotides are TGTGCCAGTAGCCCCCGGGACAGGGGGGTGGGGGCCAACGTCCTGACTTTC. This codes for CASSPRDRGVGANVLTF.

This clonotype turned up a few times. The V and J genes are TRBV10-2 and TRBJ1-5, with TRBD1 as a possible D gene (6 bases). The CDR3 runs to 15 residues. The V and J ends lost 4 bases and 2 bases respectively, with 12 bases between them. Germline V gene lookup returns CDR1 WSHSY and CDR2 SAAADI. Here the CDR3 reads CASSAAGVGNQPQHF. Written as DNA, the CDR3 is TGCGCCAGCAGTGCTGCAGGGGTTGGCAATCAGCCCCAGCATTTT.

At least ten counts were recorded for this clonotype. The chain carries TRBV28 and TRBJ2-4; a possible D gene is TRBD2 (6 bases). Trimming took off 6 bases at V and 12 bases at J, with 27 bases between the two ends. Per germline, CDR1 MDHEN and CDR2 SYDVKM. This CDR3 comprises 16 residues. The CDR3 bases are TGTGCCAGCAGAACCACCGGGACTTTTGCCCAACTGGCTCAGTACTTC. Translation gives CASRTTGTFAQLAQYF.

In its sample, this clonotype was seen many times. CDR3: CASSLTPLQGISTDTQYF. The CDR3 nucleotides are TGTGCCAGCAGCTTAACCCCATTGCAGGGGATAAGCACAGATACGCAGTATTTT. This chain uses TRBV11-2 with TRBJ2-3, with a weak D call TRBD1 (6 bases). Deletions cut 2 bases from V and 0 bases from J, with 18 bases between. The length of the CDR3 is 18 residues. CDR1 and CDR2 from the germline V gene are SGHAT and FQNNGV.

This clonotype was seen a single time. The CDR3 loop is CSVQPLLQADTQYF. DNA of the CDR3: TGCAGCGTTCAGCCCCTATTGCAGGCAGATACGCAGTATTTT. V usage is TRBV29-1 and J usage is TRBJ2-3; D remains unclear. The CDR3 totals 14 residues. Germline V gene data show CDR1 as SQVTM and CDR2 as ANQGSEA. V was clipped by 5 bases and J by 4 bases, with 16 bases between them.

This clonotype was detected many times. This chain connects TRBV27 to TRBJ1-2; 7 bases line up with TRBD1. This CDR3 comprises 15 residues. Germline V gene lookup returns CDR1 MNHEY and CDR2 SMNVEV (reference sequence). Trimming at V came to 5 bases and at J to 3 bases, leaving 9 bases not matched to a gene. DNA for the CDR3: TGTGCCAGCAGTCCACAGGGGTTGATGGACTATGGCTACACCTTC. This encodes CASSPQGLMDYGYTF.

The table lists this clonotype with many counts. DNA of the CDR3: TGTGCCAGCAGACTATCGAAGCGGGAGGAGTACGAGCAGTACTTC. This sequence encodes CASRLSKREEYEQYF. This chain joins TRBV4-2 and TRBJ2-7, with 9 positions matching TRBD2. CDR3 length: 15 amino acids. V lost 6 bases to trimming and J lost 4 bases; unmatched junction nucleotides: 10. CDR1 and CDR2 from the germline V gene are LGHNA and YNFKEQ.

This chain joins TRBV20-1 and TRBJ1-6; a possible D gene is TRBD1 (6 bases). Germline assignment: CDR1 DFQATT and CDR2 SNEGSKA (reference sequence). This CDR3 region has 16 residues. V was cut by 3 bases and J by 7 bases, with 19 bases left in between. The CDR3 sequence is CSASSFDRSVNSPLHF. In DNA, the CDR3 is TGCAGTGCTAGTTCTTTTGACAGGTCCGTAAATTCACCCCTCCACTTT.

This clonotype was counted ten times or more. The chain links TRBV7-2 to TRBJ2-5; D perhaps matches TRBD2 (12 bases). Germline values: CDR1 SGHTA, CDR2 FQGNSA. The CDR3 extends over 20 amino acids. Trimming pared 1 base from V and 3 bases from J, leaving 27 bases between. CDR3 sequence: CASSLELAGGQGGHKETQYF. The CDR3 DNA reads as TGTGCCAGCAGCTTAGAACTAGCGGGGGGACAGGGGGGGCACAAAGAGACCCAGTACTTC.

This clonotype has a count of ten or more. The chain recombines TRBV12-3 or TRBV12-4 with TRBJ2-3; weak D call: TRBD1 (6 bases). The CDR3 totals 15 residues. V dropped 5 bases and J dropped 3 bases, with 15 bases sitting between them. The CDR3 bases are TGTGCCAGCAGTCGAAACAGGGTCGGGACAGATACGCAGTATTTT. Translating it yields CASSRNRVGTDTQYF.

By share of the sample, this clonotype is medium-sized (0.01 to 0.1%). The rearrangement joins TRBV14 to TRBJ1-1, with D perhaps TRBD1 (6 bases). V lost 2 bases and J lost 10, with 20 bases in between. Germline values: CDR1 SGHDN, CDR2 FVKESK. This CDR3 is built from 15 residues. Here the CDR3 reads CASSQTTGALISAFF. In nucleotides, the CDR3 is TGTGCCAGCAGCCAAACGACAGGTGCACTTATTTCAGCTTTCTTT.

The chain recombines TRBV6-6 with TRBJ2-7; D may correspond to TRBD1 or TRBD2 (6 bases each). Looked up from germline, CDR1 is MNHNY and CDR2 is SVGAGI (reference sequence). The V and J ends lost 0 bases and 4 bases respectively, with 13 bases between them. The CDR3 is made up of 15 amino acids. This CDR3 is CASSYSGQGRYEQYF. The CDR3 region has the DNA TGTGCCAGCAGTTACTCGGGCCAGGGGAGGTACGAGCAGTACTTC.

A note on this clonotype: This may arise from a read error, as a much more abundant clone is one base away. This CDR3 reads CASNQDRVQETQYF. CDR3 sequence (DNA): TGTGCCAGCAACCAGGACCGGGTTCAAGAGACCCAGTACTTC. The rearrangement joins TRBV3-1 to TRBJ2-5; D unclear. This CDR3 has 14 amino acids. The V gene's germline CDR1 is LGHDT and CDR2 YNNKEL (reference sequence). The V end was cut by 7 bases, the J end by 2 bases, with 14 bases between.

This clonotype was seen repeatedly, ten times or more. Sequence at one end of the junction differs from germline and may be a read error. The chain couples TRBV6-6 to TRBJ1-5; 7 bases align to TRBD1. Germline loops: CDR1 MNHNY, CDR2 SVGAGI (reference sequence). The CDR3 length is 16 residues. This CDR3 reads CASSASGTDNNQAPLF. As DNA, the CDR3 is TGTGCCAGCAGTGCCTCCGGGACAGATAACAACCAGGCTCCGCTTTTT.

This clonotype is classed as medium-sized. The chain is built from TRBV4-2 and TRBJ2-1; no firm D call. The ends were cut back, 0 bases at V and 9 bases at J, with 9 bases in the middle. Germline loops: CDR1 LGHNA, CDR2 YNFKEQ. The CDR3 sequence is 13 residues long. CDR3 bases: TGTGCCAGCAGCCAAGATCGAGATGCTGAGCAGTTCTTC. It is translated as CASSQDRDAEQFF.